Sequencing of this T cell receptor beta chain was carried out in a study of blood T cells in healthy people across ages. General study results and limits: The study regarded diversity estimates from one million T cells as underestimates. Versus aged donors, long-lived donors had higher diversity and more naive CD4+ cells.

With a J-beta primer mix and a sample-barcoded 5' primer, a second PCR ran about 6 to 11 cycles. TCRdb analysed the 5' RACE reads with MiXCR anew, one entry per CDR3 protein. The sample carries around 1,800,000 distinct CDR3 sequences, about two fifths recorded once. CDR3 size: 16 residues. V shed 5 bases, J shed 2 bases, and the junction held 9 bases outside the gene matches. The germline CDR1 and CDR2 sequences are DFQATT and SNEGSKA (reference sequence). In the case of this clonotype: What it binds is not known.

The clonotype was recovered from a human donor in good health. The J gene is TRBJ2-1, the V gene TRBV20-1; 10 nucleotides line up with TRBD2. The sample consisted of blood. The CDR3 protein is CSAASSGGDAYNEQFF. The CDR3 DNA sequence: TGCAGTGCTGCATCGAGCGGGGGGGACGCCTACAATGAGCAGTTCTTC.